Sequencing of this T cell receptor (beta chain) was carried out in a study of OX40 agonist ivuxolimab in advanced cancers. The overall study: The dose-escalation cohort was approximately 85% male, with a mean age of approximately 62 years, ranging roughly 23 to 79.

CDR3 length: 19 amino acids. CDR1 is SGHVS and CDR2 is FQNEAQ in the germline V gene. J lost 4 bases, V lost 0 bases, and 14 bases had no gene match. Assay used: immunoSEQ multiplex PCR; TCRdb lists only in-frame clones, some missing. The sample holds just over 90,000 clones; around nine tenths are singletons and the top ten take about 0.89%. Systemic immunosuppression or a history of autoimmune disease excluded patients. The specimen was CD4+ or CD8+ T cells sorted from blood, collected in a trial of the OX40 agonist ivuxolimab. The V gene is TRBV7-8, the J gene TRBJ1-5; the match to TRBD1 covers 8 bases. The sequence was obtained from an adult with an advanced solid tumor such as melanoma, head and neck, liver or kidney cancer. CDR3 nucleotides: TGTGCCAGCAGCTTAGCGGGGGGGGCAGGACAGGGATCTAATCAGCCCCAGCATTTT. Translating it yields CASSLAGGAGQGSNQPQHF.